This record looks at one T cell receptor (beta chain) sequence and its context. The source of the sample is a study of blood T cell repertoires in COVID-19. Study as a whole: Samples of COVID-19 (acute and convalescent) were obtained from the United States, Italy and Spain. PBMCs, B-cell-depleted T cells, or T cells provided the cDNA or gDNA that made up the material.

Germline CDR1 and CDR2: SGDLS and YYNGEE. The CDR3 is 13 amino acids. V lost 4 bases to trimming and J lost 3 bases, with 11 bases between them. Original processing notes: Quantification of nucleated cells was approximated via reference gene primer amplification. Clones were sequenced by immunoSEQ multiplex PCR, and TCRdb holds only the in-frame ones, with some missing. From that table come the V and J calls and clone size; the DNA was used to work out D and trimming. The data show around 310,000 clones, 90% seen once. This receptor was obtained from a woman in her forties with COVID-19, enrolled during active disease. Input material: peripheral blood. V gene TRBV9 combines with J gene TRBJ2-7; no clear D gene. The CDR3 reads CASSLIPGYEQYF. The CDR3 DNA is TGTGCCAGCAGCCTCATTCCCGGCTACGAGCAGTACTTC. The complete variable domain, with remaining parts taken from reference TRBV9 and TRBJ2-7, reads DSGVTQTPKHLITATGQRVTLRCSPRSGDLSVYWYQQSLDQGLQFLIQYYNGEERAKGNILERFSAQQFPDLHSELNLSSLELGDSALYFCASSLIPGYEQYFGPGTRLTVT.